This T cell receptor beta chain was sequenced in a study of beta chain features in type 1 diabetes. The whole isolated RNA underwent reverse transcription, so sequencing captured expressed TCRB transcripts. The average output of naive, central memory and regulatory T cell samples was millions of reads. Method: immunoSEQ multiplex PCR; TCRdb's copy keeps in-frame clones and lacks some. The repertoire holds about 360,000 clones, with over 9.5% as singletons. The length of the CDR3 is 13 residues. Germline CDR1 reads SGDLS; CDR2 reads YYNGEE. With 4 bases removed from V and 4 bases from J, the gap between germline ends came to 10 bases.

The chain links TRBV9 to TRBJ2-3; D is possibly TRBD2 (5 bases). The specimen sequenced was naive CD4+ T cells from blood. The clonotype originates from a man between 18 and 35 years old in good health. CDR3 loop: CASSSHGADTQYF. DNA for the CDR3: TGTGCCAGCAGCTCCCACGGGGCAGATACGCAGTATTTT.